The 8 T cell receptor beta chains below all came from one sample that was sequenced in a study of radiotherapy plus CTLA-4 blockade in lung cancer. Measured with immunoSEQ multiplex PCR; TCRdb has only the in-frame clones, and not every one. The table shows roughly 90,000 clones, with about four fifths occurring only once. The material was peripheral blood, obtained from a patient treated with radiotherapy plus ipilimumab. All receptors come from a human donor with non-small cell lung cancer that progressed on radiotherapy plus ipilimumab.

This clone was counted a single time. The chain carries TRBV18 and TRBJ2-3; D is unresolved. Germline CDR1 and CDR2: KGHSH and LQKENI. Trimming shortened V by 0 bases and J by 4 bases, and 8 bases separated the two germline ends. This CDR3 comprises 14 residues. The CDR3 here is CASSPPEGSDTQYF. CDR3 coding DNA: TGTGCCAGCTCACCACCGGAAGGGTCAGATACGCAGTATTTT.

In its sample, this clone was seen a few times. V is TRBV5-1 and J is TRBJ2-2; 7 bases map to TRBD1. CDR3 length: 14 amino acids. Per germline, CDR1 SGHRS and CDR2 YFSETQ. After removal of 6 bases from V and 3 bases from J, the junction contained 5 bases not matched to a gene. In DNA form, the CDR3 reads TGCGCCAGCAATATCCAGGGGGACACCGGGGAGCTGTTTTTT. It specifies CASNIQGDTGELFF.

As regards this clone: A junction boundary mismatches the germline segment, possibly from a read error. The same CDR3 is also encoded by other DNA sequences in this sample. V usage is TRBV6-6 and J usage is TRBJ2-7, with 7 bases aligning to TRBD1. Germline V gene data show CDR1 as MNHNY and CDR2 as SVGAGI (reference sequence). This CDR3 comprises 13 residues. CDR3 sequence reads: CASSRGTAYEQYF. The CDR3 DNA reads as TGCGCCAGCAGTAGAGGGACAGCCTACGAGCAGTACTTC.

The rearrangement uses TRBV7-6 and TRBJ2-5; D is unresolved. The length of the CDR3 is 13 residues. V lost 5 bases to trimming and J lost 5 bases, with 12 bases between them. Germline CDR1 is SGHVS and CDR2 is FNYEAQ. Here the CDR3 reads CASSKMGVETQYF. In DNA, the CDR3 is TGTGCCAGCAGCAAGATGGGTGTGGAGACCCAGTACTTC.

This clone was counted only a few times. The J gene is TRBJ2-7, the V gene TRBV5-1; 11 bases are a match to TRBD1. Germline V lookup: CDR1 SGHRS, CDR2 YFSETQ. The CDR3 contains 14 residues. The ends lost 4 bases at V and 6 bases at J; junction bases unmatched: 6. CDR3 sequence: CASSPGQGGSEQYF. The CDR3 nucleotides read TGCGCCAGCAGCCCGGGACAGGGGGGGAGCGAGCAGTACTTC.

The V gene is TRBV5-1, the J gene TRBJ1-5; D unclear. The CDR3 is 13 amino acids. Trimming stripped 0 bases from V and 10 bases from J, with 11 bases between. Germline V gives CDR1 SGHRS, CDR2 YFSETQ. The CDR3 coding sequence is TGCGCCAGCAGCTTGGCAGGTACCCCACCCCAGCATTTT. Translating gives CASSLAGTPPQHF.

Only one count was recorded for this clone. The genes are TRBV11-2 and TRBJ2-7; 12 nucleotides line up with TRBD2. With V trimmed by 3 bases and J by 1 base, 1 base remained unmatched. This CDR3 is 15 amino acids long. In germline, CDR1 is SGHAT, CDR2 FQNNGV. CDR3 bases: TGTGCCAGCAGCTTTACTAGCGGGAGGTCCTACGAGCAGTACTTC. Translating gives CASSFTSGRSYEQYF.

The CDR3, as DNA: TGTGCCGGCAAGGAGGGGAGAGGTTCCAAAAACATTCAGTACTTC. Translated: CAGKEGRGSKNIQYF. J is TRBJ2-4 and V is TRBV6-4; possible D gene TRBD2, 6 bases. The CDR3 has 15 amino acids. Germline loops: CDR1 MRHNA, CDR2 SNTAGT. The ends were cut back, 11 bases at V and 2 bases at J, with 19 bases in the middle.